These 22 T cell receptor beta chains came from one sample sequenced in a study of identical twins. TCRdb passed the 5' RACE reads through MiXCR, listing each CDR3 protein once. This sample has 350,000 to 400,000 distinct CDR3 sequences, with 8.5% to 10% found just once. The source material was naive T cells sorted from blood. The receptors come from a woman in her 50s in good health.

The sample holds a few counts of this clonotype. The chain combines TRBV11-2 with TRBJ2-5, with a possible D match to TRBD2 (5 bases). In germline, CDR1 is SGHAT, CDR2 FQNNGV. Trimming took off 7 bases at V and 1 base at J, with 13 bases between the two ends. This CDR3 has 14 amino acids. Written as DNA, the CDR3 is TGTGCCAGCATCCGACGGGGTTTCCAAGAGACCCAGTACTTC. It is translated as CASIRRGFQETQYF.

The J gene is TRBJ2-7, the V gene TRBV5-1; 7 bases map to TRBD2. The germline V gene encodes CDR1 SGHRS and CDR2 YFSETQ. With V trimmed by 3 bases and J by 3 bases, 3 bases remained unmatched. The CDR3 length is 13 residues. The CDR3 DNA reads TGCGCCAGCAGCTGGACTAGTAACTACGAGCAGTACTTC. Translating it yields CASSWTSNYEQYF.

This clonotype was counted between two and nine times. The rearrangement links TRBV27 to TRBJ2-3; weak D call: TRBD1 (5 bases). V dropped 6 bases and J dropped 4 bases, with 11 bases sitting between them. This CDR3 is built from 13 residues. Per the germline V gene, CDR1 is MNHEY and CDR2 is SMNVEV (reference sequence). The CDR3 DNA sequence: TGTGCCAGCAGCCGACAGTTCCCAGATACGCAGTATTTT. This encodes CASSRQFPDTQYF.

Here the CDR3 reads CASSQGSLAGGLEQFF. CDR3 DNA sequence: TGCGCCAGCAGCCAAGGGTCGCTAGCGGGAGGTCTTGAGCAGTTCTTC. The chain combines TRBV4-1 with TRBJ2-1; 11 bases are shared with TRBD2. Germline CDR1 MGHRA, CDR2 YSYEKL. The CDR3 runs to 16 residues. The junction had 8 bases not matched to a gene; V was cut back by 1 base and J by 9 bases.

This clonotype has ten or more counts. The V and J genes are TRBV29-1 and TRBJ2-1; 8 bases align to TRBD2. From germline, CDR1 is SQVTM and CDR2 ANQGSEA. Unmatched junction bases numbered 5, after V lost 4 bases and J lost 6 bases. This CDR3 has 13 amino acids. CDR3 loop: CSVVLAEFNEQFF. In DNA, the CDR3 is TGCAGCGTTGTACTAGCGGAATTCAATGAGCAGTTCTTC.

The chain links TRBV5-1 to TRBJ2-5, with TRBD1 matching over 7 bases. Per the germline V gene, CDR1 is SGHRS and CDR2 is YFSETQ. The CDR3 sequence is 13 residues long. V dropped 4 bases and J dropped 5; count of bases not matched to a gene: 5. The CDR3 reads CASSQGERETQYF. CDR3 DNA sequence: TGCGCCAGCAGCCAGGGGGAGCGGGAGACCCAGTACTTC.

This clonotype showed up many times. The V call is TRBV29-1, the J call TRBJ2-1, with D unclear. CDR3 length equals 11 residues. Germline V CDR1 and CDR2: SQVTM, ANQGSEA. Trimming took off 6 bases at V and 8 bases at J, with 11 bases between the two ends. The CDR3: CSVVAPDEQFF. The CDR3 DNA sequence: TGCAGCGTCGTAGCCCCGGATGAGCAGTTCTTC.

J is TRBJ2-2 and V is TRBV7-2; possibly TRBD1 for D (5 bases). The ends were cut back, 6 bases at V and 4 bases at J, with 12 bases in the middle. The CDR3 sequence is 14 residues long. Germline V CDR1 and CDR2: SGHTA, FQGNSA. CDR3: CASRPGHPTGELFF. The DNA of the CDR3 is TGTGCCAGCAGACCTGGACACCCCACCGGGGAGCTGTTTTTT.

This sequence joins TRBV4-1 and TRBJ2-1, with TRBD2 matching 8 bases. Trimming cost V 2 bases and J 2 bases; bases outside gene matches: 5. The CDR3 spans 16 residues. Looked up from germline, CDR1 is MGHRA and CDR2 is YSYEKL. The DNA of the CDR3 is TGCGCCAGCAGCCAATCAACTAGCGGACCCTACAATGAGCAGTTCTTC. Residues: CASSQSTSGPYNEQFF.

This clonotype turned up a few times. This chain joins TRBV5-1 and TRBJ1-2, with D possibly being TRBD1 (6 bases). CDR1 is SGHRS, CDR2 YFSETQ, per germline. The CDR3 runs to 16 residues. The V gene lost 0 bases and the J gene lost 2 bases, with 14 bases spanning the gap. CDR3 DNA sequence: TGCGCCAGCAGCTTGGACGGGGGGCGAACAAACTATGGCTACACCTTC. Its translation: CASSLDGGRTNYGYTF.

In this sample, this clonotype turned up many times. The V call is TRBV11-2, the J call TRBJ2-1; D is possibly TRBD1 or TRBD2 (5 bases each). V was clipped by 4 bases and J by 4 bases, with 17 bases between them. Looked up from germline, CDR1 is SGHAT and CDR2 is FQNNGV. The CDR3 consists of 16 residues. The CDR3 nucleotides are TGTGCCAGCAGCTCTCGGGGCGCGGACTCATACAATGAGCAGTTCTTC. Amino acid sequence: CASSSRGADSYNEQFF.

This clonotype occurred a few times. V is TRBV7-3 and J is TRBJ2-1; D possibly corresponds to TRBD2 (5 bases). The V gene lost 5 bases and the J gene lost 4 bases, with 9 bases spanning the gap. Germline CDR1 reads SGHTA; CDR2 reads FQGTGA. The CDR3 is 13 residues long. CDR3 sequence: CASSIPGYNEQFF. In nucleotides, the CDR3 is TGTGCCAGCAGCATCCCGGGGTACAATGAGCAGTTCTTC.

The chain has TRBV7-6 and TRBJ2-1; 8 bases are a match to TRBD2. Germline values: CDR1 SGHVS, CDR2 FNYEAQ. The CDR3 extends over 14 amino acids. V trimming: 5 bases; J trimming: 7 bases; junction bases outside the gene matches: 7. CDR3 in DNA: TGTGCCAGCAGCGTCCGGGGGGGACCAAATGAGCAGTTCTTC. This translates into CASSVRGGPNEQFF. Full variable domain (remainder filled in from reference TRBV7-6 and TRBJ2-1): GAGVSQSPRYKVTKRGQDVALRCDPISGHVSLYWYRQALGQGPEFLTYFNYEAQQDKSGLPNDRFSAERPEGSISTLTIQRTEQRDSAMYRCASSVRGGPNEQFFGPGTRLTVL.

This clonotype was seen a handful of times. CDR3 sequence (DNA): TGTGCCAGCACTCCATTGGGCGGGCAAGAGACCCAGTACTTC. Translation: CASTPLGGQETQYF. The chain employs TRBV27 and TRBJ2-5; TRBD2 is a possible D gene (5 bases). Trimming cost V 7 bases and J 2 bases, with 14 bases left between them. CDR1 and CDR2 (germline): MNHEY, SMNVEV (reference sequence). The CDR3 has 14 residues.

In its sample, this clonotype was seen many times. CDR3 sequence reads: CASSLPQGGTGELFF. CDR3 in DNA: TGCGCCAGCAGCTTACCACAGGGAGGTACCGGGGAGCTGTTTTTT. This chain links TRBV4-1 with TRBJ2-2; D is possibly TRBD1 or TRBD2 (6 bases each). Germline CDR1 reads MGHRA; CDR2 reads YSYEKL. The CDR3 is 15 residues long. V lost 5 bases, J lost 5 bases, and 15 bases lay in between.

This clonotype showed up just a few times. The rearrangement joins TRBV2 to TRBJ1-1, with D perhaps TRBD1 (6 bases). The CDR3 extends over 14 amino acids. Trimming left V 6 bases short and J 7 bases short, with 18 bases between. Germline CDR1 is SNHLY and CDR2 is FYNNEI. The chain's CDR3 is CASRNRDKTFEAFF. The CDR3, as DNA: TGTGCCAGCAGAAACCGGGACAAGACCTTTGAAGCTTTCTTT.

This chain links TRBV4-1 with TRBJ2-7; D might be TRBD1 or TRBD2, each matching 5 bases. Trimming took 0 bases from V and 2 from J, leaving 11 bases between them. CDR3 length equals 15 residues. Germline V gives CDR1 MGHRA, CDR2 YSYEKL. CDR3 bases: TGCGCCAGCAGCCAAGACCGGGACCCTACCTACGAGCAGTACTTC. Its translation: CASSQDRDPTYEQYF.

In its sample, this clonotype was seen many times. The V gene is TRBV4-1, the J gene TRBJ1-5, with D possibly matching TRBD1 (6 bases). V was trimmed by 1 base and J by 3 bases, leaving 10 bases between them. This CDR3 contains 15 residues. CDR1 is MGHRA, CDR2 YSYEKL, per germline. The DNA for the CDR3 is TGCGCCAGCAGCCAAGGGACAGCTAACAATCAGCCCCAGCATTTT. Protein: CASSQGTANNQPQHF.

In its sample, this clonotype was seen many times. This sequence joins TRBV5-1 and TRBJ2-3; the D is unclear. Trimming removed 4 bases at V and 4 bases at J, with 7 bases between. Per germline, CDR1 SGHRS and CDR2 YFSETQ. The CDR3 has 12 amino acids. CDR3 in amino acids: CASSTLPDTQYF. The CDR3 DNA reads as TGCGCCAGCAGCACCCTGCCAGATACGCAGTATTTT.

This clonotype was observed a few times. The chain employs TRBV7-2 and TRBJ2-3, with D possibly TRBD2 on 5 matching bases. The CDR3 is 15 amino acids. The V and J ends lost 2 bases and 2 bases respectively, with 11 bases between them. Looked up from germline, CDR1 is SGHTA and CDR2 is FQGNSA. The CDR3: CASSLTAGDTDTQYF. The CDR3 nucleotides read TGTGCCAGCAGCTTAACTGCCGGGGACACAGATACGCAGTATTTT.

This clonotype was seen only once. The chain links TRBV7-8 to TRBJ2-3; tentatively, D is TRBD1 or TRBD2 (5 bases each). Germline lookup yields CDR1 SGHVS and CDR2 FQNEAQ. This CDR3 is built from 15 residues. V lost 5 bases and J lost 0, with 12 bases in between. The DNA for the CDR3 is TGTGCCAGCAGCCCGGGGACGGCTAGCACAGATACGCAGTATTTT. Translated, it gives CASSPGTASTDTQYF.

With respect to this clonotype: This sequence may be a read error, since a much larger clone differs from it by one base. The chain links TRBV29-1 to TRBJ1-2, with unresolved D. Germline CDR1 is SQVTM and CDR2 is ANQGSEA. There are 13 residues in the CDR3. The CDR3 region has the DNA TGCAGCGCTCCTACGGTGTGGAACTATGGCTACATCTTC. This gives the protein CSAPTVWNYGYIF.